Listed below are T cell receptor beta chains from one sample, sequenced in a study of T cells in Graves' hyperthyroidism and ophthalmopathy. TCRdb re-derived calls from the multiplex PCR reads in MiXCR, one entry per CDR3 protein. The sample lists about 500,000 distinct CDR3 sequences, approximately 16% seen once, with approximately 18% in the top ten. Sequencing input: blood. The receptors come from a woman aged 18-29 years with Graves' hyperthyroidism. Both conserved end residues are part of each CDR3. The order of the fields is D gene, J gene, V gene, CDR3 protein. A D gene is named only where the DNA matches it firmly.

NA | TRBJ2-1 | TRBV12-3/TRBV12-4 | CASSRGGGSYNEQFF
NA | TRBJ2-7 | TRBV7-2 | CASSLARAYEQYF
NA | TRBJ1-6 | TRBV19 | CASSRVGAGSPLHF
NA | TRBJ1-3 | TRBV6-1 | CASSPQVPSGNTIYF
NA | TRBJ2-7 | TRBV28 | CASSPPGHEPTYEQYF
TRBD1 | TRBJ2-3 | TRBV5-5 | CASSLMAGQGDRRRDTQYF
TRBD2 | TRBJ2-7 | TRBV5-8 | CASSLPGTSEYEQYF
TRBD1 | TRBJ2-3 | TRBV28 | CASSFPATGQTDTQYF
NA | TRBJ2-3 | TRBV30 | CALSPGGRPDTQYF
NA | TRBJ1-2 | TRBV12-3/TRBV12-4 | CASSFILAAGYTF
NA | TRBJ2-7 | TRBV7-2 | CASSLEGSGVLYEQYF
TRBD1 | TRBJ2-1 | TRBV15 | CATSRGTGSYNEQFF
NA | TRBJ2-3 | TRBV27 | CASSLWPTDTQYF
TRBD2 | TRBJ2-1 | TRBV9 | CASSMSGGYNEQFF
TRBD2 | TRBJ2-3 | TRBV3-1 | CASSQDWDSGRTDTQYF
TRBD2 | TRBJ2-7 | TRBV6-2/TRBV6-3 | CASSYFQTSGRGHEQYF
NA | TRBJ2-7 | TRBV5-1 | CASSFGQERSYEQYF
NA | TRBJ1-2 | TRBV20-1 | CSARDTRTVANYGYTF
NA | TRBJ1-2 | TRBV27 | CASSSTGGLLGGYTF
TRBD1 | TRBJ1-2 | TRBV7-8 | CASSHRDSSYGYTF
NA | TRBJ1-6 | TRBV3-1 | CASSQDHGQPLHF
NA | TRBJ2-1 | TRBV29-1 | CSVEVGSYNEQFF
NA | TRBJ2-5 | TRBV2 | CASSERSQETQYF
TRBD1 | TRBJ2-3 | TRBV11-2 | CASSPMSTGPDTQYF
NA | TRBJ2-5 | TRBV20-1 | CSASRPGNQETQYF
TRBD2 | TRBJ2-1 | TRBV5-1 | CASSLGLAGLPANEQFF
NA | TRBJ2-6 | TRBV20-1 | CSASTGRSGANVLTF
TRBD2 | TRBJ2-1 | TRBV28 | CASSRSAGGGSYNEQFF
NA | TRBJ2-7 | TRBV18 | CASSARQRVYEQYF
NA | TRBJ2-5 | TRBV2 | CASNPRTVQETQYF
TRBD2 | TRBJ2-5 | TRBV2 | CASSALGGETQYF
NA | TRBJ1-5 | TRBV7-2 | CASSLGGGEGQPQHF
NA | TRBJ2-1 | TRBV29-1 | CSVLGYNEQFF
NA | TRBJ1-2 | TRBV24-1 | CATSPTAGAGYGYTF
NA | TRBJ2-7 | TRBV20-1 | CSARDITEQYF
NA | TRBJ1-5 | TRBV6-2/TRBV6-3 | CASSWSGNQPQHF
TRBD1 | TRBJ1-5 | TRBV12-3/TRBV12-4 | CASSLESTGGNQPQHF
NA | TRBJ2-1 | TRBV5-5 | CASSRNAHDEQFF
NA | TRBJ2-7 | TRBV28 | CASSTPALWEQYF
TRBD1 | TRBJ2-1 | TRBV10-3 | CAIRGQGALNEQFF
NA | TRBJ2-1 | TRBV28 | CASSSTPRPGTAYNEQFF
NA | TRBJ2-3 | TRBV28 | CASSGPRTDTQYF
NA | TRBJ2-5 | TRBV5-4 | CASSLGGPLPTETQYF
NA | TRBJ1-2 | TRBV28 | CASSEVWGYTF
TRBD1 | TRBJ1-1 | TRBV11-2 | CASRVPDRVNTEAFF
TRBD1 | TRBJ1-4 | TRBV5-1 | CASRDFDRGLDVGEKLFF